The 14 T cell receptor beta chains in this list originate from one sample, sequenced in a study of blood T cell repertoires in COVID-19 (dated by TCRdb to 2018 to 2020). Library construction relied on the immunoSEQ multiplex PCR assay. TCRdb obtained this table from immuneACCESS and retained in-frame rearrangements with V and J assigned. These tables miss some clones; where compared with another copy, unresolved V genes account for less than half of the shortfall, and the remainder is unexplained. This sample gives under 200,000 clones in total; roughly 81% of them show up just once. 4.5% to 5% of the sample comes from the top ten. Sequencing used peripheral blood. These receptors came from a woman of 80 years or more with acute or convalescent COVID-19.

CDR3 sequence: CAISTGGSSYEQYF. The DNA of the CDR3 is TGTGCCATCAGTACGGGAGGGTCTTCCTACGAGCAGTACTTC. The V and J genes are TRBV10-3 and TRBJ2-7; TRBD2 agrees at 8 bases. The CDR3 length is 14 residues. V dropped 5 bases and J dropped 1; count of bases not matched to a gene: 4. CDR1 and CDR2 (germline): ENHRY, SYGVKD.

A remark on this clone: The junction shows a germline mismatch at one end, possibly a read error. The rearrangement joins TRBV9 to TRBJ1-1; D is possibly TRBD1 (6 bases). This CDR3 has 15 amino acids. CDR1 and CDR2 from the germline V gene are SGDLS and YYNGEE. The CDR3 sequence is CASSVGPSGALELGF. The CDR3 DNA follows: TGTGCCAGCAGCGTGGGCCCTTCAGGGGCGCTGGAACTGGGATTT. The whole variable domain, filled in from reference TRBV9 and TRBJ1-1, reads DSGVTQTPKHLITATGQRVTLRCSPRSGDLSVYWYQQSLDQGLQFLIQYYNGEERAKGNILERFSAQQFPDLHSELNLSSLELGDSALYFCASSVGPSGALELGFGQGTRLTVV.

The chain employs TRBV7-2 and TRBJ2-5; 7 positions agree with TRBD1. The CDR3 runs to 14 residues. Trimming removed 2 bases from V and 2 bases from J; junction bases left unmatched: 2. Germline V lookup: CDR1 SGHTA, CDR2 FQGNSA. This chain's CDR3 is CASSLRDRQETQYF. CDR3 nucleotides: TGTGCCAGCAGCTTACGGGACAGACAAGAGACCCAGTACTTC.

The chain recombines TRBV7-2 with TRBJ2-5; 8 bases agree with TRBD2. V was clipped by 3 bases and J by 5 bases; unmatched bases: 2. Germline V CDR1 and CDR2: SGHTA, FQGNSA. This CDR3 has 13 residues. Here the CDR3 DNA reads TGTGCCAGCAGCTTCGTAGCGGGGGAGACCCAGTACTTC. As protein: CASSFVAGETQYF.

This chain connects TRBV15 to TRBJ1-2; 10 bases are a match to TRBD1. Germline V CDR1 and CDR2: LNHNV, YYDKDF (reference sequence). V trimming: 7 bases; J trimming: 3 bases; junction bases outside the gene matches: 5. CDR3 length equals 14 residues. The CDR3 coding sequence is TGTGCCACCACCCGGGACAGGGGTCACTATGGCTACACCTTC. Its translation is CATTRDRGHYGYTF.

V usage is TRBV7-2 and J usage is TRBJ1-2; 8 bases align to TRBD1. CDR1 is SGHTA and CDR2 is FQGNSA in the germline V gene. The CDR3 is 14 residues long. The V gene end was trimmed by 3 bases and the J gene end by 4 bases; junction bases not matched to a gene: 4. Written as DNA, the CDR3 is TGTGCCAGCAGCTTCGGACAGGGCGTCTATGGCTACACCTTC. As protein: CASSFGQGVYGYTF.

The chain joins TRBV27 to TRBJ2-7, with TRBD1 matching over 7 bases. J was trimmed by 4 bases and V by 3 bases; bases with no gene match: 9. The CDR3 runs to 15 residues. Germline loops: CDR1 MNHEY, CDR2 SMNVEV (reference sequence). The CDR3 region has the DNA TGTGCCAGCAGTTTCTTTCCTTCGGGACAGTACGAGCAGTACTTC. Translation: CASSFFPSGQYEQYF.

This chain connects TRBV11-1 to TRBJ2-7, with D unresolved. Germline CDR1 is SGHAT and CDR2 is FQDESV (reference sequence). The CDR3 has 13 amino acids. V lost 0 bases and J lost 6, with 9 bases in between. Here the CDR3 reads CASSLARRFEQYF. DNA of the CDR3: TGTGCCAGCAGCTTAGCGCGGAGATTCGAGCAGTACTTC.

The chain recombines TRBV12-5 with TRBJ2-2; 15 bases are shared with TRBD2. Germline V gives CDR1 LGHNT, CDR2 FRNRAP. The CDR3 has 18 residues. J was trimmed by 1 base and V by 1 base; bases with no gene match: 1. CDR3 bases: TGTGCTAGTGGTTTGGAGGGACTAGCGGGAGGGAACACCGGGGAGCTGTTTTTT. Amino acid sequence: CASGLEGLAGGNTGELFF.

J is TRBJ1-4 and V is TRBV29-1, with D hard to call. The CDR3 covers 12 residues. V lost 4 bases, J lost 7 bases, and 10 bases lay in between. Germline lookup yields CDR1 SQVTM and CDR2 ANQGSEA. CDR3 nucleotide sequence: TGCAGCGTTGGCACAGTCTCTGAAAAACTGTTTTTT. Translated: CSVGTVSEKLFF.

The CDR3: CASSFPSGLTNTGELFF. The CDR3 coding sequence is TGTGCCAGCAGCTTCCCTAGCGGGCTCACGAACACCGGGGAGCTGTTTTTT. The chain links TRBV7-9 to TRBJ2-2; TRBD2 aligns across 8 bases. This CDR3 spans 17 amino acids. Per germline, CDR1 SEHNR and CDR2 FQNEAQ (reference sequence). Trimming took 3 bases from V and 0 from J; bases not matched to a gene: 6.

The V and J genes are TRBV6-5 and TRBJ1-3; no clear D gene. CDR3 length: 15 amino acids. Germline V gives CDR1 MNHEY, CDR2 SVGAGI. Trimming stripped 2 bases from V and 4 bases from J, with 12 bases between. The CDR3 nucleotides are TGTGCCAGCAGTTACGGCAGGCCGTCGGGAAACACCATATATTTT. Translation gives CASSYGRPSGNTIYF.

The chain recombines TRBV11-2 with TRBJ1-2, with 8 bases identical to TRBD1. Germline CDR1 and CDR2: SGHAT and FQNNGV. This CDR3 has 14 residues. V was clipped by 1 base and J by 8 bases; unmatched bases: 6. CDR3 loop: CASSLAGTGYGYTF. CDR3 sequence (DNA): TGTGCCAGCAGCTTAGCGGGGACAGGATACGGCTACACCTTC. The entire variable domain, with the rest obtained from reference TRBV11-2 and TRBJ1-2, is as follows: EAGVAQSPRYKIIEKRQSVAFWCNPISGHATLYWYQQILGQGPKLLIQFQNNGVVDDSQLPKDRFSAERLKGVDSTLKIQPAKLEDSAVYLCASSLAGTGYGYTFGSGTRLTVV.

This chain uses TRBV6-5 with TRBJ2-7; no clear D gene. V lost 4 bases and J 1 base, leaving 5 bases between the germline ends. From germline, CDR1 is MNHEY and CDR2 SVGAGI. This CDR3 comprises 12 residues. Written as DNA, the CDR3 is TGTGCCAGCAGTTTCATTTCCTACGAGCAGTACTTC. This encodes CASSFISYEQYF.